This T cell receptor (beta chain) is from a study of vaccination effects on CD4 cells after COVID-19. The protocol was immunoSEQ multiplex PCR, while the TCRdb copy is restricted to in-frame clones and leaves out a portion. Seen here are roughly 45,000 clones, 65% to 80% observed once, and the top ten hold 8.5% to 10%. Culture proceeded for 10 days, and CD4+ T cells were then isolated. Either the BNT162b2 or mRNA-1273 vaccine was given to participants in two doses. About this clone: Antigen specificity is unknown.

This sequence was found in a human donor who received a COVID-19 vaccine. The specimen comprised CD4+ T cells from PBMCs cultured without peptide, sampled after COVID-19 vaccination.

The chain's CDR3 is CASSQSGANVLTF. CDR3 coding DNA: TGTGCCAGCAGCCAATCTGGGGCCAACGTCCTGACTTTC. The chain recombines TRBV7-2 with TRBJ2-6, with D uncertain. The CDR3 consists of 13 residues. V was shortened by 5 bases and J by 1 base, with 3 bases between the two germline ends. Germline-derived CDR1 and CDR2 are SGHTA and FQGNSA.